The present T cell receptor (beta chain) was sequenced within a study of CD8 T cells in ankylosing spondylitis. Findings and limits, study-wide: Disease-linked clones were reportedly significantly enriched in matched ankylosing spondylitis synovial fluid. Made up of eight highly homologous variants, a TCR beta motif appeared characteristic of ankylosing spondylitis blood.

Researchers built TCR beta libraries using quantitative 5'-RACE with molecular barcodes. TCRdb re-derived calls from the 5' RACE reads in MiXCR, one entry per CDR3 protein. The sample includes 250,000 or so distinct CDR3 sequences, 20% to 30% of them seen just once. The sample holds many counts of this clonotype. Antigen unknown. Trimming left V 7 bases short and J 4 bases short, with 15 bases between. Germline CDR1 and CDR2: KGHDR and SFDVKD. The CDR3 is made up of 14 amino acids. The sample was blood, either unsorted or a sorted T cell fraction (not recorded which). The source is a male donor with ankylosing spondylitis or in good health (not recorded which). V gene TRBV24-1 combines with J gene TRBJ1-1; D call uncertain. CDR3 in DNA: TGTGCCACCAGCCAAACCGGACGGGGCACTGAAGCTTTCTTT. Its translation: CATSQTGRGTEAFF.